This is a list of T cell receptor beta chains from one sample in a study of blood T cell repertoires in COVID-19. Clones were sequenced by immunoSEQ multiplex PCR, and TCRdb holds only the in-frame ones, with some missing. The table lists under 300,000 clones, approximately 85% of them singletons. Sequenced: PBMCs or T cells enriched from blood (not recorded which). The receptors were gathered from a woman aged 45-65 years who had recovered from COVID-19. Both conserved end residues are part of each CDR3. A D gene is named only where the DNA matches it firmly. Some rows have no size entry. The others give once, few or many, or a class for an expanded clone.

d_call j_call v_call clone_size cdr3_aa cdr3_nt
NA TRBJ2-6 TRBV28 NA CASSGSGANVLTF TGTGCCAGCAGCGGCTCTGGGGCCAACGTCCTGACTTTC
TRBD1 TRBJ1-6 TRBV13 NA CASSQQDRGSPLHF TGTGCCAGCAGCCAGCAGGACAGGGGGTCACCCCTCCACTTT
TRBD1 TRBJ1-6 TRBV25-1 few CASSDRAGSPLHF TGTGCCAGCAGCGACAGGGCCGGTTCACCCCTCCACTTT
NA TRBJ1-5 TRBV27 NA CASSLSSVDQPQHF TGTGCCAGCAGTTTATCATCGGTGGATCAGCCCCAGCATTTT
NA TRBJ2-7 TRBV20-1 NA CSAGAGYEQYF TGCAGTGCTGGGGCGGGGTACGAGCAGTACTTC
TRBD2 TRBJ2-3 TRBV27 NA CASSLKIGGRAADTQYF TGTGCCAGCAGTTTAAAAATCGGCGGGAGGGCTGCAGATACGCAGTATTTT
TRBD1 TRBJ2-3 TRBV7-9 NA CASSHGQGTGDTQYF TGTGCCAGCAGCCACGGACAGGGGACGGGAGATACGCAGTATTTT
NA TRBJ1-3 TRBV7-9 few CASSPQGSGNTIYF TGTGCCAGCAGCCCCCAGGGCTCTGGAAACACCATATATTTT
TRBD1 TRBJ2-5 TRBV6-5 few CASSYYTGEGETQYF TGTGCCAGCAGTTACTATACAGGGGAAGGAGAGACCCAGTACTTC
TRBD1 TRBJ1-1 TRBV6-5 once CASSWTGSNTEAFF TGTGCCAGCAGTTGGACAGGGAGTAACACTGAAGCTTTCTTT
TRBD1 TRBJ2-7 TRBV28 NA CASTPWDRISYEQYF TGTGCCAGCACCCCGTGGGACAGAATCTCCTACGAGCAGTACTTC
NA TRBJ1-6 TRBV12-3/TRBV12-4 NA CASSPGPNSPLHF TGTGCCAGCAGCCCAGGGCCCAATTCACCCCTCCACTTT
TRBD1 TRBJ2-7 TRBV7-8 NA CASSKPRWDSPREQYF TGTGCCAGCAGCAAGCCGCGATGGGACAGCCCTAGGGAGCAGTACTTC
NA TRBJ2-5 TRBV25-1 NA CASSYGETQYF TGTGCCAGCAGTTACGGTGAGACCCAGTACTTC
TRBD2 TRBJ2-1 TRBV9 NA CASSSLLAGDSRNEQFF TGTGCCAGCAGCTCACTCCTAGCGGGAGATAGTAGGAATGAGCAGTTCTTC
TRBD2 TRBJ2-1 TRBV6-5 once CASSLRLASEQFF TGTGCCAGCAGTCTCCGACTAGCCTCCGAGCAGTTCTTC
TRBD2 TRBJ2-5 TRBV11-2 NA CASSSRLAGIETQYF TGTGCCAGCAGCTCTCGACTAGCGGGAATAGAGACCCAGTACTTC
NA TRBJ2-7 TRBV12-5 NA CASGLGHSSYEQYF TGTGCTAGTGGTTTGGGACACTCCTCCTACGAGCAGTACTTC
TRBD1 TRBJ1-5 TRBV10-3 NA CAISESRWGQGVNQPQHF TGTGCCATCAGTGAGTCCCGATGGGGACAGGGGGTTAATCAGCCCCAGCATTTT
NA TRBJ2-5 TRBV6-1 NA CASSELAGETQYF TGTGCCAGCAGTGAACTAGCTGGGGAGACCCAGTACTTC
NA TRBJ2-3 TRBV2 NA CASSLSGSRTDTQYF TGTGCCAGCAGTTTATCCGGGTCACGCACAGATACGCAGTATTTT
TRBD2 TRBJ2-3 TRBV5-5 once CASSLAVAGGPETDTQYF TGTGCCAGCAGCTTGGCGGTAGCGGGAGGGCCGGAGACAGATACGCAGTATTTT
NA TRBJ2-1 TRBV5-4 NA CASSFPLKQGNEQFF TGTGCCAGCAGCTTCCCGTTAAAACAGGGAAATGAGCAGTTCTTC